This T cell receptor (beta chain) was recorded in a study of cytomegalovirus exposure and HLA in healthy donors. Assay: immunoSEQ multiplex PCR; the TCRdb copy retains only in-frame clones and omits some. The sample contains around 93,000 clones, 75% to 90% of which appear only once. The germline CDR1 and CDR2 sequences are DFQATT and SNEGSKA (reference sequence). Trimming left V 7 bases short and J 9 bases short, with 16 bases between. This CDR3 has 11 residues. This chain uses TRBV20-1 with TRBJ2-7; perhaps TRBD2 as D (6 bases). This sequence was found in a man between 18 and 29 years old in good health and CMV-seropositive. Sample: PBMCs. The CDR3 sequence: CSENNLGGQYF. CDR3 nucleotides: TGCAGTGAAAACAACCTGGGGGGGCAGTACTTC.